This T cell receptor (beta chain) was sequenced in a study of siplizumab effects on memory and regulatory T cells (dated by TCRdb to 2018 to 2020). Looking at the study overall: The study examined how the anti-CD2 antibody siplizumab affects alloreactive T-cell subsets in allogeneic mixed lymphocyte reactions built from human PBMCs. What the study reported, not specific to this receptor: The suppressive function of proliferating Tregs from siplizumab cultures was not functionally confirmed. Sequences below about 10^-5 frequency were poorly captured, so only a minor fraction of alloreactive clones could be mapped to unstimulated subsets. Among mappable alloreactive CD4+ clones, the Treg-derived fraction averaged about 70% with siplizumab versus approximately 27% in control reactions. Roughly 80-95% of proliferating CD4+ or CD8+ clones could not be assigned a naive or memory phenotype. Siplizumab significantly reduced the cumulative frequency of alloreactive sequences traceable to unstimulated CD4+ memory T cells. Unstimulated naive T cells appeared to be more diverse than memory T cells, and naive cells seemed to make a substantial contribution to the alloresponse.

The library came from the immunoSEQ multiplex PCR assay. Roughly 10^5 TCR templates per sample were assayed on the deep sequencing platform. Genomic DNA extracted from sorted T cells was used for TCRbeta CDR3 sequencing. Concerning the study's data processing: The R programming language was used for the clonal analysis of the TCRbeta CDR3 data. Unstimulated samples were compared with post-reaction CFSE-low samples to define alloreactive CD4+ and CD8+ clones. By matching sequences to the repertoires of sorted unstimulated Treg and non-Treg cells, each alloreactive CD4+ clone was assigned a regulatory or non-regulatory origin. TCRdb re-hosts the immuneACCESS table, in-frame sequences only. Its copies lack some clones; in the studies checked, an unresolved V gene accounts for under half of them, and the cause for the rest is not known. The V and J calls and clone size come from that table; D and trimming were worked out from the DNA. The sample profile shows around 72,000 clones; around 90% of them were found once. The ten largest account for approximately 28% of the sample.

TCRbeta CDR3 sequencing was performed on sorted unstimulated T cells and on proliferating T cells recovered from mixed lymphocyte reactions. Fresh whole blood from around 11 HLA-typed healthy donors was used to isolate PBMCs. Notes on this clone: Its binding antigen is unknown. A much bigger clone sits one base away, suggesting this may be a read error. Other DNA sequences from this sample encode an identical CDR3 as well.

The germline V gene (reference sequence) provides CDR1 SEHNR and CDR2 FQNEAQ. The CDR3 sequence holds 13 residues, the cysteine and phenylalanine included. The DNA shown is the 39-base CDR3, in frame from base 1. V was cut back by 1 base and J by 0 bases, leaving a gap of 4 bases between them. This receptor was obtained from a human donor in good health. The material sequenced was CD8+ T cells sorted from blood. The rearrangement joined TRBV7-9 to TRBJ2-7; no confident D gene assignment can be made. CDR3 loop: CASSLGLSYEQYF. The DNA reads TGTGCCAGCAGCTTAGGACTCTCCTACGAGCAGTACTTC.